The rows below give T cell receptor beta chains drawn from one sample of a study of graft-versus-host responses after intestinal transplantation. Clones were sequenced by immunoSEQ multiplex PCR, and TCRdb holds only the in-frame ones, with some missing. The sample consists of approximately 85,000 clones, under 95% of them appearing once. No antigen is known for these receptors. Material: unstimulated CD8+ T cells sorted from spleen or lymph node cells, obtained before transplant. The receptor source for this set is a human donor who was the organ donor for an intestinal transplant. The CDR3 runs from the conserved cysteine through the conserved F or W. The order of the fields is clone size, J gene, V gene, D gene, CDR3 DNA, CDR3 protein. A D gene is named only where the DNA matches it firmly. Only part of the rows carry a size: once, few, many, or a class if the clone is expanded.

>-|TRBJ2-7|TRBV27|-
TGTGCCAGCAGCAAGATCGCATCGGGCGAGCAGTACTTC
CASSKIASGEQYF
>-|TRBJ1-1|TRBV7-9|TRBD1
TGTGCCAGCAGCGTACCAGACAGGGTTGAAGCTTTCTTT
CASSVPDRVEAFF
>-|TRBJ2-7|TRBV4-1|-
TGCGCCAGCAGCCAGGGCCTATTCTACGAGCAGTACTTC
CASSQGLFYEQYF
>once|TRBJ2-7|TRBV11-2|TRBD2
TGTGCCAGCAGCAATGAACGCGGGAGCTACGAGCAGTACTTC
CASSNERGSYEQYF
>-|TRBJ2-3|TRBV19|TRBD1
TGTGCCAGTAGTATATTCCCCGGACAGGGCACAGATACGCAGTATTTT
CASSIFPGQGTDTQYF
>-|TRBJ2-5|TRBV6-6|-
TGTGCCAGCAGGGGGCCCACAGGGAGGGGGCAAGAGACCCAGTACTTC
CASRGPTGRGQETQYF
>-|TRBJ2-7|TRBV11-2|-
TGTGCCAGCAGCTTAGAGGGTCACGAGCAGTACTTC
CASSLEGHEQYF
>-|TRBJ1-5|TRBV30|-
TGTGCCTGGAGTCGCTATAGCAATCAGCCCCAGCATTTT
CAWSRYSNQPQHF
>-|TRBJ2-1|TRBV4-1|TRBD2
TGCGCCAGCAGCCAAAGCGCGCGGGGGGGCCTGTACAATGAGCAGTTCTTC
CASSQSARGGLYNEQFF
>-|TRBJ2-1|TRBV19|TRBD2
TGTGCCAGTAGTATGGCGGGGGGCGAGCAGTTCTTC
CASSMAGGEQFF
>-|TRBJ2-3|TRBV7-9|TRBD2
TGTGCCAGCAGCTTGACTAGCGGGAGCACAGATACGCAGTATTTT
CASSLTSGSTDTQYF
>-|TRBJ1-1|TRBV20-1|-
TGCAGTGCTCCTGGAGAGCCTGAAGCTTTCTTT
CSAPGEPEAFF
>-|TRBJ2-5|TRBV5-4|-
TGTGCCAGCAGCTTCTTCCGGGACTCCGCCGGACCACGGGAGACCCAGTACTTC
CASSFFRDSAGPRETQYF
>-|TRBJ2-7|TRBV6-5|TRBD2
TGTGCCAGCAGTTATGGCGGGGGGGGCTACGAGCAGTACTTC
CASSYGGGGYEQYF
>-|TRBJ2-7|TRBV2|-
TGTGCCATTACTACCGGGTCCTCCTACGAGCAGTACTTC
CAITTGSSYEQYF
>-|TRBJ1-4|TRBV4-1|TRBD1
TGCGCCAGCAGCCAATTGGGCAGGGGGTCCCTACTTGATGAAAAACTGTTTTTT
CASSQLGRGSLLDEKLFF
>few|TRBJ2-2|TRBV10-3|-
TGTGCGATCAATGGTCCAGTAAACACCGGGGAGCTGTTTTTT
CAINGPVNTGELFF